The sequence of this T cell receptor beta chain was determined in a study of cytomegalovirus exposure and HLA in healthy donors. The study's findings and limits: It was reported in a later analysis that an Asian-associated ancestry cluster showed fewer N-insertions than the roughly 670-donor mean. With DRB1 most and HLA-C fewest, TCR association rates differed between HLA loci in a later analysis.

With 60 Vbeta and 13 Jbeta primers, the PCR was carried out. Sequencing used immunoSEQ multiplex PCR; TCRdb keeps in-frame clones, though not all of them. The data show about 160,000 clones, with nearly 80% seen just once and approximately 3.1% held by the top ten. Remarks on this clone: What it binds is unknown.

V shed 5 bases, J shed 1 base, and the junction held 1 base outside the gene matches. The CDR3 consists of 14 residues. CDR1 and CDR2 (germline): MNHEY, SVGAGI. This TCR derives from a woman in her 40s in good health and CMV-seronegative. The V and J genes are TRBV6-5 and TRBJ1-4; 7 nucleotides align to TRBD1. Sample: PBMCs. The CDR3 bases are TGTGCCAGCAGTCGACAGGGAACTAATGAAAAACTGTTTTTT. Residues: CASSRQGTNEKLFF.